Listed below are T cell receptor beta chains from one sample, sequenced in a study of blood T cell repertoires in COVID-19. Here immunoSEQ multiplex PCR was the method, and the copy in TCRdb shows in-frame clones only, minus some. The profile covers about 360,000 clones, with 75% to 90% appearing a single time and 7% to 7.5% taken by the ten largest. Sequencing was performed on peripheral blood. The receptors were gathered from a woman aged 55-69 years with COVID-19, enrolled during active disease. CDR3s include the opening cysteine and the closing phenylalanine or tryptophan. D genes are given only for firm matches. Where a row states a size, it is once, few, many or the class of an expanded clone; other rows omit it.

>many|TRBJ2-7|-|TRBV5-6
TGTGCCAGCAGCTTCTTTTACGAGCAGTACTTC
CASSFFYEQYF
>-|TRBJ2-7|-|TRBV19
TGTGCCAGTACCACAGTGCCCCCCTACGAGCAGTACTTC
CASTTVPPYEQYF
>-|TRBJ1-1|-|TRBV6-2/TRBV6-3
TGTGCCAGCAGTTACTGGGCAGGGAACACTGAAGCTTTCTTT
CASSYWAGNTEAFF
>-|TRBJ2-7|-|TRBV6-2/TRBV6-3
TGTGCCAGCAGTTTGCCGACAGTCCACGAGCAGTACTTC
CASSLPTVHEQYF
>-|TRBJ1-1|TRBD1|TRBV15
TGTGCCACCAGCGCCAAGGGGGCCCGGAACACTGAAGCTTTCTTT
CATSAKGARNTEAFF
>few|TRBJ2-2|TRBD1|TRBV29-1
TGCAGCGTTGCGGACAGGGGGAACGGGGAGCTGTTTTTT
CSVADRGNGELFF
>-|TRBJ1-5|TRBD1|TRBV3-1/TRBV3-2
TGTGCCAGCAGCCTTGCCTCCACAACAGGGGTGAGCAATCAGCCCCAGCATTTT
CASSLASTTGVSNQPQHF
>few|TRBJ1-2|-|TRBV4-1
TGCGCCAGCAGCCGCAGCGTATCCGGGGATGGCTACACCTTC
CASSRSVSGDGYTF
>-|TRBJ1-3|TRBD1|TRBV5-1
TGCGCCAGCAGCTGGGGGACAGCCGGAGACACCATATATTTT
CASSWGTAGDTIYF
>-|TRBJ2-7|-|TRBV11-2
TGTGCCAGCAGCTTTAGTCGATACGAGCAGTACTTC
CASSFSRYEQYF
>-|TRBJ1-2|-|TRBV30
TGTGCCTGGACCCCCGGAGGTTTCTATGGCTACACCTTC
CAWTPGGFYGYTF
>-|TRBJ2-1|TRBD2|TRBV4-1
TGCGCCAGCAAACCGGGGCTAGCGGGCTACAATGAGCAGTTCTTC
CASKPGLAGYNEQFF
>-|TRBJ2-1|-|TRBV6-5
TGTGCCAGCAGAGGACAGCTCAATGAGCAGTTCTTC
CASRGQLNEQFF
>once|TRBJ2-7|TRBD1|TRBV30
TGTGCCTGGAGCCCCGGGACAGGATCTTACGAGCAGTACTTC
CAWSPGTGSYEQYF
>-|TRBJ2-2|-|TRBV5-8
TGTGCCAGCAGCTTCCAGATCACCGGGGAGCTGTTTTTT
CASSFQITGELFF
>-|TRBJ1-2|TRBD1|TRBV12-3/TRBV12-4
TGTGCCAGCAGCCCACAGGGGGCGCGGGGCTACACCTTC
CASSPQGARGYTF
>-|TRBJ1-4|TRBD1|TRBV6-5
TGTGCCAGCAGACTGGACAGGGATGAAAAACTGTTTTTT
CASRLDRDEKLFF
>-|TRBJ2-1|TRBD2|TRBV6-5
TGTGCCAGCAGTTACTCGGGGACTAGCGGGGGTTGTTGGCAGTTCTTC
CASSYSGTSGGCWQFF
>-|TRBJ2-1|TRBD2|TRBV5-1
TGCGCCAGCAGCTTGGCGAATAGCGGGGGGATTAGTGAGCAGTTCTTC
CASSLANSGGISEQFF
>-|TRBJ1-2|-|TRBV30
TGTGCCTGGGAGTCAGGGGATGGCTACACCTTC
CAWESGDGYTF
>-|TRBJ1-2|-|TRBV27
TGTGCCAGCAGTCTAAAACCAGGGTTGGCTAACTATGGCTACACCTTC
CASSLKPGLANYGYTF
>-|TRBJ1-1|TRBD1|TRBV5-1
TGCGCCAGCAGCGTCAGGACAGGGGCCTACACTGAAGCTTTCTTT
CASSVRTGAYTEAFF